These 21 T cell receptor beta chains were all obtained from the same sample, sequenced in a study of T cell repertoires in cytomegalovirus infection. Each CDR3 protein is one row after TCRdb ran MiXCR on the reads. The sample consists of fewer than 950,000 distinct CDR3 sequences, 32% of them appearing once. What these receptors recognize is not known. Sequences were derived from cultured CD8+ T cells from PBMCs, sampled from culture after CMV antigen stimulation. The origin of the receptors is a human donor in good health (CMV status not recorded). Some clones in this sample may be carry-over from other donors' samples.

Points on this clonotype: Relative to the germline gene, one junction end is altered; a read error may explain this. The V call is TRBV28, the J call TRBJ2-3; 9 bases are shared with TRBD2. Germline V gene sequence: CDR1 MDHEN, CDR2 SYDVKM. The length of the CDR3 is 18 residues. In DNA form, the CDR3 reads TGTGCCAGAAGTTTAGAATTAGCGGGGGAATCTAGCACAGATACGCAGTATTTT. Its translation is CARSLELAGESSTDTQYF.

The chain employs TRBV27 and TRBJ2-1, with 8 positions matching TRBD1. CDR1 and CDR2 (germline): MNHEY, SMNVEV (reference sequence). V gave up 5 bases and J gave up 2 bases; unmatched junction bases: 11. The CDR3 is made up of 17 amino acids. The CDR3 region has the DNA TGTGCCAGCAGTACATTTACAGGGGGACCTACCTACAATGAGCAGTTCTTC. Translated: CASSTFTGGPTYNEQFF.

This clonotype was observed a handful of times. V usage is TRBV9 and J usage is TRBJ1-2; D unresolved. The CDR3 has 13 amino acids. Germline assignment: CDR1 SGDLS and CDR2 YYNGEE. V lost 0 bases to trimming and J lost 6 bases, with 9 bases between them. The CDR3 coding sequence is TGTGCCAGCAGCGTAGTTCCTGTCGATGGCTACACCTTC. This gives the protein CASSVVPVDGYTF.

This clonotype was seen a handful of times. The CDR3 sequence is CASQAANRMFF. Written as DNA, the CDR3 is TGTGCCAGTCAGGCGGCGAATAGGATGTTCTTC. This chain connects TRBV19 to TRBJ2-1; D uncertain. V was trimmed by 8 bases and J by 15 bases, leaving 17 bases between them. The CDR3 spans 11 residues. Germline CDR1 reads LNHDA; CDR2 reads SQIVND (reference sequence).

The chain employs TRBV7-9 and TRBJ2-5; D uncertain. The CDR3 has 14 amino acids. V dropped 5 bases and J dropped 5 bases, with 15 bases sitting between them. In germline, CDR1 is SEHNR, CDR2 FQNEAQ (reference sequence). DNA of the CDR3: TGTGCCAGCAGCGGTTTGATGCTCTGGGAGACCCAGTACTTC. It yields the protein CASSGLMLWETQYF.

The CDR3: CASSEYGNYVYGYTF. The DNA of the CDR3 is TGTGCCAGCAGTGAATATGGCAACTATGTCTATGGCTACACCTTC. This chain joins TRBV25-1 and TRBJ1-2, with D hard to call. This CDR3 spans 15 amino acids. Germline lookup yields CDR1 MGHDK and CDR2 SYGVNS. Trimming removed 0 bases from V and 4 bases from J, with 12 bases in between.

This clonotype was recorded many times. The gene calls are TRBV10-2 and TRBJ2-1; TRBD2 matches at 9 bases. This CDR3 region has 15 residues. CDR1 WSHSY and CDR2 SAAADI come from the germline V gene. Losses at the gene ends were 8 bases for V and 6 bases for J; bases not matched to a gene: 11. CDR3 sequence reads: CASRKVTSGSNEQFF. DNA for the CDR3: TGCGCCAGCCGGAAGGTGACTAGCGGCTCCAATGAGCAGTTCTTC.

This clonotype came up once. A much larger clone differs from this one at a single base, so this may be a read error. The chain couples TRBV7-2 to TRBJ2-3, with 8 bases aligning to TRBD2. Germline V lookup: CDR1 SGHTA, CDR2 FQGNSA. Germline trimming cut 5 bases from V and 2 bases from J; bases unmatched to any gene: 12. There are 17 residues in the CDR3. CDR3 region: CASSPGTGGGTTDTQYF. CDR3 nucleotides: TGTGCCAGCAGCCCGGGGACTGGCGGGGGGACCACAGATACGCAGTATTTT.

The sample holds a few counts of this clonotype. This chain joins TRBV6-2 or TRBV6-3 and TRBJ2-1; TRBD1 agrees at 7 bases. Unmatched junction bases numbered 15, after V lost 7 bases and J lost 3 bases. Per germline, CDR1 MNHEY and CDR2 SVGEGT. CDR3 length: 17 residues. CDR3 in amino acids: CASTQRTGLGYYNEQFF. In DNA, the CDR3 is TGTGCCAGCACCCAGCGGACAGGTTTGGGGTACTACAATGAGCAGTTCTTC.

Concerning this clonotype: Since a much larger clone is just one base distant, this may be a read error. The chain uses TRBV27 and TRBJ1-5; D ambiguous. Germline CDR1 MNHEY, CDR2 SMNVEV (reference sequence). With 5 bases removed from V and 5 bases from J, the gap between germline ends came to 1 base. CDR3 length: 10 amino acids. The CDR3 reads CASSDQPQHF. The CDR3 nucleotides are TGTGCCAGCAGTGATCAGCCCCAGCATTTT.

Worth noting for this clonotype: A much larger clone lies one base from this, so it may be a read error. The chain couples TRBV12-3 or TRBV12-4 to TRBJ2-4; tentative D call: TRBD1 (6 bases). The CDR3 runs to 17 residues. The V gene lost 10 bases and the J gene lost 0 bases, with 22 bases spanning the gap. CDR3 coding DNA: TGTGCCAACACTGTAATCTTGGGGACAACAGCCAAAAACATTCAGTACTTC. It is translated as CANTVILGTTAKNIQYF.

This clonotype was counted only a few times. The chain carries TRBV18 and TRBJ1-4; D remains unclear. The CDR3 runs 11 residues. Per germline, CDR1 KGHSH and CDR2 LQKENI. Trimming left V 6 bases short and J 11 bases short, with 10 bases between. The CDR3, as DNA: TGTGCCAGCTCGGGAGAAGGGAAACTGTTTTTT. Amino acid sequence: CASSGEGKLFF.

This clonotype was observed at least ten times. The chain is built from TRBV10-3 and TRBJ2-5, with D perhaps TRBD1 (5 bases). Between the trimmed V and J ends, which lost 1 base and 3 bases, there was a span of 27 bases. The CDR3 has 20 residues. Germline CDR1 is ENHRY and CDR2 is SYGVKD. The CDR3 DNA follows: TGTGCCATCAGTGAGTTCGTCGGGCCGACAGTTCTTGGACAAAAAGAGACCCAGTACTTC. This translates into CAISEFVGPTVLGQKETQYF.

The chain links TRBV6-2 or TRBV6-3 to TRBJ2-2, with a tentative D call TRBD2 (6 bases). This CDR3 spans 15 amino acids. Germline V CDR1 and CDR2: MNHEY, SVGEGT. The ends were cut back, 3 bases at V and 4 bases at J, with 12 bases in the middle. CDR3 residues: CASSYLAGSTGELFF. The CDR3 nucleotides read TGTGCCAGCAGTTATCTGGCGGGGTCCACCGGGGAGCTGTTTTTT.

This clonotype occurred a few times. The chain has TRBV2 and TRBJ1-2; 7 bases agree with TRBD1. V was clipped by 7 bases and J by 4 bases; unmatched bases: 3. Germline V gene sequence: CDR1 SNHLY, CDR2 FYNNEI. This CDR3 has 12 residues. The CDR3 loop is CASIRTGYGYTF. For the CDR3, the DNA is TGTGCCAGCATACGGACAGGCTATGGCTACACCTTC.

The chain recombines TRBV6-5 with TRBJ2-7; D may be TRBD2 (5 bases). The germline gives CDR1 MNHEY, CDR2 SVGAGI. V was pared by 6 bases and J by 6 bases, with 12 bases between. The CDR3 is 12 residues long. The CDR3: CASSLSGSEQYF. The CDR3 bases are TGTGCCAGCAGCCTCTCGGGGAGCGAGCAGTACTTC.

This sequence joins TRBV5-4 and TRBJ2-7, with D perhaps assigned TRBD1 or TRBD2 (6 bases each). CDR1 and CDR2 (germline): SGHNT, YYREEE (reference sequence). The CDR3 totals 13 residues. The germline V and J ends were trimmed by 5 bases and 5 bases, with 14 bases remaining between them. The CDR3 nucleotides read TGTGCCAGCAGTGGGGGGCACTTCGACGAGCAGTACTTC. It translates to CASSGGHFDEQYF.

This clonotype has ten or more counts. The V gene is TRBV7-6, the J gene TRBJ1-1, with D possibly matching TRBD1 (5 bases). Trimming stripped 2 bases from V and 5 bases from J, with 12 bases between. CDR1 is SGHVS, CDR2 FNYEAQ, per germline. This CDR3 comprises 14 residues. The CDR3 loop reads CASSLSGIGTEAFF. In DNA form, the CDR3 reads TGTGCCAGCAGCTTATCAGGGATAGGGACTGAAGCTTTCTTT.

At least ten counts were recorded for this clonotype. The chain links TRBV7-6 to TRBJ2-1, with TRBD2 identical over 14 bases. This CDR3 has 18 amino acids. V was clipped by 3 bases and J by 4 bases; unmatched bases: 8. Per germline, CDR1 SGHVS and CDR2 FNYEAQ. The CDR3 loop reads CASSFPGLAGGVYNEQFF. In nucleotides, the CDR3 is TGTGCCAGCAGCTTCCCTGGACTAGCGGGGGGCGTATACAATGAGCAGTTCTTC. The variable domain in full, completed from reference TRBV7-6 and TRBJ2-1, reads GAGVSQSPRYKVTKRGQDVALRCDPISGHVSLYWYRQALGQGPEFLTYFNYEAQQDKSGLPNDRFSAERPEGSISTLTIQRTEQRDSAMYRCASSFPGLAGGVYNEQFFGPGTRLTVL.

The V gene is TRBV2, the J gene TRBJ2-1, with D perhaps matching TRBD1 (5 bases). V lost 1 base, J lost 9 bases, and 13 bases lay in between. The CDR3 contains 14 residues. The germline CDR1 and CDR2 sequences are SNHLY and FYNNEI. CDR3 in amino acids: CASSEEWQGTEQFF. DNA of the CDR3: TGTGCCAGCAGTGAAGAGTGGCAGGGCACTGAGCAGTTCTTC.

The rearrangement links TRBV5-1 to TRBJ2-7; D is unclear. CDR3 length: 15 residues. The V end lost 0 bases, the J end lost 6 bases, and 16 bases lay between the germline ends. Germline lookup yields CDR1 SGHRS and CDR2 YFSETQ. The CDR3 nucleotides read TGCGCCAGCAGCTTGGTATCCCTCGCCGGTCCCGAGCAGTACTTC. Its protein product is CASSLVSLAGPEQYF.